This T cell receptor beta chain was recovered during a study of CXCR3-negative and CXCR3-positive naive CD8 T cells. Points from the study as a whole: Whereas both naive subsets had comparably high diversity, memory CD8+ cells had much lower diversity. The naive subsets expressed comparable surface CD5, and the authors inferred TCR strength from TRB CDR3 properties. CXCR3-positive naive cells had more hydrophobic TRB CDR3s than CXCR3-negative naive cells.

Of note for this clonotype: Its antigen is undetermined.

The authors made the TRB cDNA libraries by 5' RACE using UMI labels. TCRdb re-called the 5' RACE reads and gives one entry per CDR3 protein, without DNA. The sample features about 89,000 distinct CDR3 sequences, with less than 0.6% in its top ten. Subsets of CD8+ T cells were each sorted in triplicate at about 300,000 cells apiece. This CDR3 region has 13 residues. The germline V gene encodes CDR1 MNHEY and CDR2 SVGAGI. This chain links TRBV6-5 with TRBJ1-5. The source of this sequence is a human donor in good health. Some clones in this sample may be carry-over from other donors' samples. Sequencing was carried out using naive CXCR3+ CD8+ T cells from blood. Described subset: CD45RO-CCR7+CD27+CD95- naive CD8+ T cells expressing CXCR3 (TNR3+). CDR3 in amino acids: CASSVADHQPQHF.